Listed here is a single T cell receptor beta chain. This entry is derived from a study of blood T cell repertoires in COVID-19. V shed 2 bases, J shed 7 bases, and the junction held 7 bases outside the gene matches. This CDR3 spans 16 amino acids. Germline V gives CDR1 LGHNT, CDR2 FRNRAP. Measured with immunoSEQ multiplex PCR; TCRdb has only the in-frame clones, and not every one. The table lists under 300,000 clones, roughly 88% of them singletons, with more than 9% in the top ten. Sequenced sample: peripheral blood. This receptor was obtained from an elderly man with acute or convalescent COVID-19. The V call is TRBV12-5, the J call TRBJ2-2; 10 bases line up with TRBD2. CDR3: CASGLRLAGVYGELFF. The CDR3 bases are TGTGCTAGTGGTTTGAGGCTAGCGGGAGTTTACGGGGAGCTGTTTTTT.